This T cell receptor (beta chain) originates from a study of blood T cells in healthy people across ages. Regarding the study as a whole: Diversity of TCR beta per million T cells declined in a roughly linear way with age. Possibly, changes in expanded clonotypes were confounded because donor CMV status was unknown.

There were at least 6 micrograms of total RNA extracted from every sample. Concerning this clonotype itself: The antigen is undetermined.

PCR was performed a second time for 7 to 11 cycles using a sample-barcoded 5' primer and a J-beta primer mix. Every molecule of cDNA carried a tag from a template-switch adaptor with 12 random nucleotides. TCRdb processed the 5' RACE reads anew with MiXCR; each CDR3 protein has one entry. The repertoire holds 630,000 or so distinct CDR3 sequences, with 32% as singletons. The sample was blood. This sequence was found in a woman of 80 years or more in good health.

CDR3 in DNA: TGTGCCAGCAGTGAAGACAGGGGGATCTCTGGCTACACCTTC. Translation: CASSEDRGISGYTF. This chain joins TRBV25-1 and TRBJ1-2; 9 nucleotides line up with TRBD1. Losses at the gene ends were 2 bases for V and 7 bases for J; bases not matched to a gene: 5. Germline lookup yields CDR1 MGHDK and CDR2 SYGVNS. The CDR3 length is 14 residues.